This TCR beta chain was retrieved from a study of T cells in Graves' hyperthyroidism and ophthalmopathy. Study-wide context: At initial diagnosis, before any treatment had begun, peripheral blood was obtained. Findings and limits, study-wide: In the blood, most expanded thyroid clonotypes above 0.001 appeared as well.

Amplification of TCR beta CDR3 regions used RNA as the template. The primer set for the first-round RT-PCR of the TCR CDR3 was HTBI. TCRdb reanalysed the multiplex PCR reads using MiXCR and keeps one entry per CDR3 protein. The data show about half a million distinct CDR3 sequences, about 20% seen once. This clonotype was recorded a few times. What it recognizes is unknown. The study based diagnoses on clinical symptoms, serum thyroxine and TRAb, thyroid ultrasound and orbital computed tomography. The authors took PBMCs from 10 ml fresh peripheral blood. Germline-derived CDR1 and CDR2 are MDHEN and SYDVKM. The V end lost 0 bases, the J end lost 2 bases, and 7 bases lay between the germline ends. The CDR3 is made up of 14 amino acids.

J is TRBJ2-5 and V is TRBV28; D unresolved. The sequenced material came from blood. The clonotype was recovered from a man aged 35-49 years with Graves' ophthalmopathy. The CDR3 DNA reads TGTGCCAGCAGTTTATGGGTCAAGCAAGAGACCCAGTACTTC. Protein sequence: CASSLWVKQETQYF.